This T cell receptor (beta chain) was sequenced for a study of T-cell reconstitution after alpha-beta-depleted transplantation in children. This clonotype has ten or more counts. Germline values: CDR1 DFQATT, CDR2 SNEGSKA (reference sequence). J was trimmed by 3 bases and V by 3 bases; bases with no gene match: 5. The CDR3 contains 13 residues. Molecular barcoding with unique molecular identifiers was used for the TCRbeta library. TCRdb reprocessed the PCR reads with MiXCR, giving one entry per CDR3 protein. The table includes about 690,000 distinct CDR3 sequences, approximately 17% detected once. V is TRBV20-1 and J is TRBJ2-7; 7 bases agree with TRBD1. This sequence originates from a human donor who donated a stem cell graft to a child with acute myeloid leukemia. The starting material was PBMCs from the stem cell graft donor, obtained from the stem cell graft. The DNA of the CDR3 is TGCAGTGCTAGGACAGGGCCTCTCTACGAGCAGTACTTC. It is translated as CSARTGPLYEQYF.